A single sample is the source of the 14 T cell receptor beta chains below, sequenced in a study of blood T cell repertoires in COVID-19. Only in-frame clones appear in the TCRdb table, and some are missing; sequencing was by immunoSEQ multiplex PCR. The table includes 130,000 or so clones, approximately 86% detected once. The specimen was peripheral blood. All receptors come from a woman aged 70-85 years with COVID-19, enrolled during active disease.

V and J are TRBV7-8 and TRBJ1-3; no reliable D call. Germline values: CDR1 SGHVS, CDR2 FQNEAQ. This CDR3 region has 14 residues. V lost 3 bases, J lost 4 bases, and 10 bases lay in between. CDR3 sequence reads: CASSFSGLGNTIYF. CDR3 sequence (DNA): TGTGCCAGCAGCTTCTCCGGTCTCGGAAACACCATATATTTT.

The chain joins TRBV7-6 to TRBJ2-5, with TRBD1 matching over 10 bases. Germline CDR1 SGHVS, CDR2 FNYEAQ. The V and J ends lost 4 bases and 6 bases, in that order; junction bases with no gene match: 2. CDR3 length: 13 amino acids. The CDR3 nucleotides read TGTGCCAGCAGCTCGGGACAGGGGAAGACCCAGTACTTC. Translating gives CASSSGQGKTQYF. The full variable domain, in which reference TRBV7-6 and TRBJ2-5 provide the parts outside the CDR3, is GAGVSQSPRYKVTKRGQDVALRCDPISGHVSLYWYRQALGQGPEFLTYFNYEAQQDKSGLPNDRFSAERPEGSISTLTIQRTEQRDSAMYRCASSSGQGKTQYFGPGTRLLVL.

The chain uses TRBV19 and TRBJ1-1; maybe TRBD1 (5 bases). Germline V gives CDR1 LNHDA, CDR2 SQIVND (reference sequence). V was clipped by 6 bases and J by 1 base, with 9 bases between them. CDR3 length: 13 amino acids. CDR3 amino acids: CASSKQENTEAFF. The CDR3 nucleotides are TGTGCCAGTAGCAAACAGGAGAACACTGAAGCTTTCTTT.

The chain combines TRBV2 with TRBJ2-1; 7 nucleotides match TRBD1. CDR1 SNHLY and CDR2 FYNNEI come from the germline V gene. The CDR3 contains 9 residues. CDR3 DNA sequence: TGTGCGACAGGGAATGAGCAGTTCTTC. It encodes CATGNEQFF.

This clone was observed a few times. V gene TRBV15 combines with J gene TRBJ2-4; D may be TRBD2 (7 bases). The CDR3 extends over 17 amino acids. V lost 0 bases, J lost 9 bases, and 21 bases lay in between. Germline CDR1 is LNHNV and CDR2 is YYDKDF (reference sequence). CDR3 bases: TGTGCCACCAGCAGAGAGAGTGGCGGGGGCGTCGATGGCATTCAGTACTTC. This encodes CATSRESGGGVDGIQYF.

The chain links TRBV27 to TRBJ1-1, with 7 bases that match TRBD1. V trimming: 4 bases; J trimming: 4 bases; junction bases outside the gene matches: 9. This CDR3 region has 15 residues. The germline gives CDR1 MNHEY, CDR2 SMNVEV (reference sequence). DNA for the CDR3: TGTGCCAGCAGTTCCATCAACAGGGGTGTCACTGAAGCTTTCTTT. It translates to CASSSINRGVTEAFF.

The chain is built from TRBV5-1 and TRBJ1-5; 9 bases align to TRBD1. This CDR3 is built from 19 residues. V shed 2 bases, J shed 0 bases, and the junction held 12 bases outside the gene matches. The germline V gene has CDR1 SGHRS and CDR2 YFSETQ. In DNA, the CDR3 is TGCGCCAGCAGCTTTATCCGACAGGGGGGAACGAATAGCAATCAGCCCCAGCATTTT. Protein sequence: CASSFIRQGGTNSNQPQHF.

The chain uses TRBV6-5 and TRBJ1-2, with 9 positions matching TRBD1. The CDR3 consists of 12 residues. CDR1 is MNHEY and CDR2 is SVGAGI in the germline V gene. The ends lost 8 bases at V and 8 bases at J; junction bases unmatched: 6. The CDR3 sequence is CASWGQGGGYTF. The CDR3, as DNA: TGTGCCAGCTGGGGACAGGGAGGAGGCTACACCTTC.

The chain is built from TRBV3-1 (or the pseudogene TRBV3-2) and TRBJ1-2; TRBD1 might be the D (5 bases). Germline CDR1 reads LGHDT; CDR2 reads YNNKEL (reference sequence). This CDR3 has 14 amino acids. The ends were cut back, 2 bases at V and 7 bases at J, with 14 bases in the middle. The CDR3: CASSQTTGGVGYTF. As DNA, the CDR3 is TGTGCCAGCAGCCAAACAACGGGGGGTGTTGGCTACACCTTC.

J is TRBJ1-1 and V is TRBV18, with D hard to call. This CDR3 is built from 14 residues. In germline, CDR1 is KGHSH, CDR2 LQKENI. The ends were cut back, 2 bases at V and 3 bases at J, with 10 bases in the middle. CDR3 in DNA: TGTGCCAGCTCACCAACAGAGTCTTACACTGAAGCTTTCTTT. This sequence encodes CASSPTESYTEAFF.

The V call is TRBV19, the J call TRBJ1-1; 11 bases line up with TRBD1. The CDR3 is made up of 16 amino acids. CDR1 is LNHDA and CDR2 is SQIVND in the germline V gene (reference sequence). V was clipped by 7 bases and J by 6 bases; unmatched bases: 13. CDR3 coding DNA: TGTGCCAGTATCCCACGACCGGGACAGGGGGTGCCTGAAGCTTTCTTT. It yields the protein CASIPRPGQGVPEAFF.

The V call is TRBV28, the J call TRBJ2-7; TRBD2 matches 9 bases. This CDR3 has 16 residues. Germline-derived CDR1 and CDR2 are MDHEN and SYDVKM. The ends lost 4 bases at V and 7 bases at J; junction bases unmatched: 14. The CDR3 DNA reads TGTGCCAGCAGTTCCCCGGAGGGCGGGGGGGCTGGAGAGCAGTACTTC. Translating it yields CASSSPEGGGAGEQYF.

This rearrangement joins TRBV5-5 to TRBJ2-7; D remains unclear. This CDR3 is 13 amino acids long. Trimming stripped 0 bases from V and 0 bases from J, with 4 bases between. CDR1 and CDR2 from the germline V gene are SGHKS and YYEKEE (reference sequence). CDR3 coding DNA: TGTGCCAGCAGCTTGGACGGCTCCTACGAGCAGTACTTC. Its translation is CASSLDGSYEQYF.

With regard to this clone: This may stem from a read error, because a much larger clone lies one nucleotide away. This sample also contains other DNA sequences that code for the same CDR3. The chain has TRBV2 and TRBJ2-7, with D maybe TRBD2 (6 bases). The CDR3 contains 12 residues. Germline V lookup: CDR1 SNHLY, CDR2 FYNNEI. The CDR3 DNA is TGTGCCAGCAGTGCGGAGGGGTACGAACAGTACTTC. Protein product: CASSAEGYEQYF.